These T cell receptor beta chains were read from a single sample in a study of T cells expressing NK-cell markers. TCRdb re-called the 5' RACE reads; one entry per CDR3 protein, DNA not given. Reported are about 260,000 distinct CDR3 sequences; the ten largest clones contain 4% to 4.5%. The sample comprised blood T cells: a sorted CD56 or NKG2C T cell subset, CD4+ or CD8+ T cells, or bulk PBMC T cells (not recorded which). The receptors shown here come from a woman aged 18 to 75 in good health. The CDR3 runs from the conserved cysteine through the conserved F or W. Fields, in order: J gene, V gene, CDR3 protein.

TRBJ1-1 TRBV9 CASSPSPGGTKAFF
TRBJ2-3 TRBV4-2 CASSQDQAGAITDTQYF
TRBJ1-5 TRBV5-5 CASNHETGGNQPQHF
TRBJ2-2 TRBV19 CASRRQGDTGELFF
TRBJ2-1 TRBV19 CASSIEGHNEQFF
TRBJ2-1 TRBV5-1 CASSRLAGNNEQFF
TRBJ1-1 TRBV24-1 CATSDSRVGRTEAFF
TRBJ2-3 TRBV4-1 CASSQFPVRTGGDDTQYF
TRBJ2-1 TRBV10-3 CAISKQAGGLVNEQFF
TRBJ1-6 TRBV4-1 CASSQDQGLRALHF
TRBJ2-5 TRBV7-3 CASSSIPPRKGLAGEETQYF
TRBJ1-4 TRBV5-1 CASSHPGSGEATNEKLFF
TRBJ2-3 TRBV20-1 CSASSGGSTDTQYF
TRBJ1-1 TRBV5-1 CASSFNTGISNTEAFF
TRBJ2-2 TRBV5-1 CASGLITGNTGELFF
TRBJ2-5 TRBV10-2 CASSVLSAAQYF
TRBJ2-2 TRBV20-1 CSAKGQRRSGELFF
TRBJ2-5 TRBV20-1 CSAVPFGVGTQYF
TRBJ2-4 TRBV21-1 CASSKSSRNIQYF
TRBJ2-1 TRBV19 CASRGLAGFYNEQFF
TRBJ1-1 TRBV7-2 CASSLGGLTEAFF
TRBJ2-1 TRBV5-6 CASSPSGSPYNEQFF
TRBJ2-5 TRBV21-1 CASSWRVWETQYF
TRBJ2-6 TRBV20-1 CSAIRDHGAGANVLTF
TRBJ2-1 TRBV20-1 CSASGGTFEQFF
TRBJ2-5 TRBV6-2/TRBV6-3 CASSQSQETQYF
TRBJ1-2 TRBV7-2 CASSLATDRPNYGYTF
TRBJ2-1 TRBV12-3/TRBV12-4 CASIGHLSEQFF
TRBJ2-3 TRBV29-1 CSVEDLRGDTQYF
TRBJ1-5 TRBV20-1 CSAKSGGDSNQPQHF
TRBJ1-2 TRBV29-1 CSVDRDVIYGYTF
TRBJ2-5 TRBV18 CASSSHSGSQETQYF
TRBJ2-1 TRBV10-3 CAISARENEQFF
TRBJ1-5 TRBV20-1 CSATSAGIVGNQPQHF
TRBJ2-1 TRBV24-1 CATSALETARGEQFF
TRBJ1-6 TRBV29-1 CSVDPGGGSPLHF
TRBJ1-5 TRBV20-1 CSALRSGGLNQPQHF
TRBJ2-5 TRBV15 CATSRGGKETQYF
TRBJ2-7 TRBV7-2 CASSPDRSYEQYF
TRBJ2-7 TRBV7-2 CASSPDVRLYF
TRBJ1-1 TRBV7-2 CASSLGTGSTEAFF
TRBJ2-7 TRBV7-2 CASSLSSGQGFHYKQYF
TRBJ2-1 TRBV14 CASSILPGTSVARSSYNEQFF
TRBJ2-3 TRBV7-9 CASSFGTGSADTQYF
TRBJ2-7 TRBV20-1 CSVCQSKPYEQYF
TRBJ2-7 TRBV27 CASRLGGLSSYEQYF
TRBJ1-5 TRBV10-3 CAISTRQGAGQPQHF
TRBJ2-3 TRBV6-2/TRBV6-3 CASSSVGYTQYF